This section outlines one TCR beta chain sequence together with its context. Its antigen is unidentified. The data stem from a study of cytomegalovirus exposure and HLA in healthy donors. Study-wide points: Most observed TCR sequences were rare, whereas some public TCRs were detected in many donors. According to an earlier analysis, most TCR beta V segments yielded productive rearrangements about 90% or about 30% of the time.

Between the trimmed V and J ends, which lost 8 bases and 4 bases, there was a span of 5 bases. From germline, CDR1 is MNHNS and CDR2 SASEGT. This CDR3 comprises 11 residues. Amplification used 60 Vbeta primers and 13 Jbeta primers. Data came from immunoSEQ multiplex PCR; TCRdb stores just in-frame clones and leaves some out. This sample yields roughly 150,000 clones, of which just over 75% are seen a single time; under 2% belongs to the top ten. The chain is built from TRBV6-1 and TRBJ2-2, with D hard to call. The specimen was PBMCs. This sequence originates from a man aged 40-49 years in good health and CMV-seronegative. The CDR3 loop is CASFSTGELFF. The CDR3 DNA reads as TGTGCCAGCTTCTCCACCGGGGAGCTGTTTTTT.